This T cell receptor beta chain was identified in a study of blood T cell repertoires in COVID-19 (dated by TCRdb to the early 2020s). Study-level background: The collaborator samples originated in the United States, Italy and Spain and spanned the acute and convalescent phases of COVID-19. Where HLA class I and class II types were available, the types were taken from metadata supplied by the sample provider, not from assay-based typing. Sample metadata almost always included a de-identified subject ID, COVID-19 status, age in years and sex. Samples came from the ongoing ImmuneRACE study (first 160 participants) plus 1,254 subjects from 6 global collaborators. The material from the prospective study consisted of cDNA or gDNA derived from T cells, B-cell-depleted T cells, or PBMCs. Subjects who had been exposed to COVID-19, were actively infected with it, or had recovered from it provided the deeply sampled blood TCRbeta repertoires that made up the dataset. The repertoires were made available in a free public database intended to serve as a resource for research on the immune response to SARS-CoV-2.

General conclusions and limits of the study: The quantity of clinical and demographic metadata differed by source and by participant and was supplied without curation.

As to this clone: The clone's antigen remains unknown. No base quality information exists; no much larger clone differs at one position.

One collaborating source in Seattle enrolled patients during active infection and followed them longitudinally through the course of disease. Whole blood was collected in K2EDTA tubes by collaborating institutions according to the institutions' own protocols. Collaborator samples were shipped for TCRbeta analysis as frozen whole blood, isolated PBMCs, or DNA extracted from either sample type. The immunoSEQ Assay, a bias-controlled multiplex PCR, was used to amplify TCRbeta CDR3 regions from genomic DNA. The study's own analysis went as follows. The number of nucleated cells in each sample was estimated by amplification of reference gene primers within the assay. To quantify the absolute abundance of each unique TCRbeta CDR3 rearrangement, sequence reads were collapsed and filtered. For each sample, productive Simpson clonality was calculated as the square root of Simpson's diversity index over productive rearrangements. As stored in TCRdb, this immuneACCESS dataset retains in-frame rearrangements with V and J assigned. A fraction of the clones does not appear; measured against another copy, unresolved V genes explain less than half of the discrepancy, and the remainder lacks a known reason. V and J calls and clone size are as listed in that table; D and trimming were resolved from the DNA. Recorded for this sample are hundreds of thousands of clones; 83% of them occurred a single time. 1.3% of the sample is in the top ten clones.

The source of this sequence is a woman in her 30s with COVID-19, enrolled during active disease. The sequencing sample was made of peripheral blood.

The DNA sequence follows: TGCAGTGCTAGTCCTCACATGTATGGCTACACCTTC. This translates into CSASPHMYGYTF. Recombination connected TRBV20-1 to TRBJ1-2; no D gene is confidently identified. At the junction V is shortened by 3 bases and J by 5 bases, with 10 bases in between. Based on the germline V gene (reference sequence), the CDR1 and CDR2 sequences are DFQATT and SNEGSKA. From its cysteine to its phenylalanine, the CDR3 spans 12 amino acids. Just the 36-base CDR3 DNA is kept, in frame starting at base 1.